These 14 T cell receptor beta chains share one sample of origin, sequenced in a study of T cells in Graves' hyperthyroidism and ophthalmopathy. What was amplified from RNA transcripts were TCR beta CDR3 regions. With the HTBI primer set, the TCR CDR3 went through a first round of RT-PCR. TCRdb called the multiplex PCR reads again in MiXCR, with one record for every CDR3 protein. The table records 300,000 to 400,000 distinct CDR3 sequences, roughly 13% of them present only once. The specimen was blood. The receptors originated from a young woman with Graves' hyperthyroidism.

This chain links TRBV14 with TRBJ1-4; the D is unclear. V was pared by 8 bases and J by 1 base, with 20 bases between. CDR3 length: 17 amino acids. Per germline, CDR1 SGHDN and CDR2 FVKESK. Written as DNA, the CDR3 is TGTGCCAGCTGCTATATAACCTATGGTGGAACTAATGAAAAACTGTTTTTT. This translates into CASCYITYGGTNEKLFF.

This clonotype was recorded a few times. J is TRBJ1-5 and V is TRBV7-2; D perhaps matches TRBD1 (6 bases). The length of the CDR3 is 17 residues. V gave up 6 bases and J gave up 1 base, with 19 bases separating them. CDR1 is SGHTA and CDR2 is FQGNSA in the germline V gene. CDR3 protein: CASSSRRGARSNQPQHF. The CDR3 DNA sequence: TGTGCCAGCAGTAGTAGGCGGGGGGCCAGGAGCAATCAGCCCCAGCATTTT.

The CDR3: CSARRDSHLNYGYTF. The CDR3 coding sequence is TGCAGTGCTCGCCGGGACAGTCACCTTAACTATGGCTACACCTTC. The rearrangement links TRBV20-1 to TRBJ1-2; 7 bases are shared with TRBD1. The germline V gene encodes CDR1 DFQATT and CDR2 SNEGSKA (reference sequence). Losses at the gene ends were 5 bases for V and 1 base for J; bases not matched to a gene: 10. CDR3 size: 15 residues.

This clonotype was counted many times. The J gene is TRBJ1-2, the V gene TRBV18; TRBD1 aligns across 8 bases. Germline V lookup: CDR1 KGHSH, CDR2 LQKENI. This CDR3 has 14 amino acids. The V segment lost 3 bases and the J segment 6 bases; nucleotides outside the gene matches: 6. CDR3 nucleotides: TGTGCCAGCTCACCGGACAGGGCCGTCGATGGCTACACCTTC. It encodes CASSPDRAVDGYTF.

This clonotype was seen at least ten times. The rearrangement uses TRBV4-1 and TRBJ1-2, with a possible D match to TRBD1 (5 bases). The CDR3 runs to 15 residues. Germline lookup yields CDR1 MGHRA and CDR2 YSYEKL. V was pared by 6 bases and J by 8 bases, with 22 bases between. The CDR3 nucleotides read TGCGCCAGCAGTCCCGCAGTTACAGGCCCCGGGGGCTACACCTTC. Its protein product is CASSPAVTGPGGYTF.

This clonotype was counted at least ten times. CDR3 bases: TGCGCCAGCAGCTTGGATGGGGACTACACCGGGGAGCTGTTTTTT. It yields the protein CASSLDGDYTGELFF. This chain links TRBV5-1 with TRBJ2-2; D might be TRBD2 (6 bases). The CDR3 has 15 residues. CDR1 and CDR2 from the germline V gene are SGHRS and YFSETQ. Trimming removed 0 bases at V and 3 bases at J, with 9 bases between.

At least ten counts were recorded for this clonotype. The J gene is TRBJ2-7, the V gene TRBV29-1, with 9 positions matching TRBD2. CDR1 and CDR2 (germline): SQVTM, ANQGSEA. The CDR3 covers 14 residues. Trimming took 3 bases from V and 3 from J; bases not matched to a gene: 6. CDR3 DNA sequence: TGCAGCGTTGATATTAGCGGGAGCGGCTACGAGCAGTACTTC. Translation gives CSVDISGSGYEQYF.

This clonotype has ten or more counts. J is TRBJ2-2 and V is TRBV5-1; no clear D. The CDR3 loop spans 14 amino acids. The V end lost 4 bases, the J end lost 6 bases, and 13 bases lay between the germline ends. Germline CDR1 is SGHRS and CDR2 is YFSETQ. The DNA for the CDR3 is TGCGCCAGCAGCCCCCGACTGGTGGCCGGGGAGCTGTTTTTT. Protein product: CASSPRLVAGELFF.

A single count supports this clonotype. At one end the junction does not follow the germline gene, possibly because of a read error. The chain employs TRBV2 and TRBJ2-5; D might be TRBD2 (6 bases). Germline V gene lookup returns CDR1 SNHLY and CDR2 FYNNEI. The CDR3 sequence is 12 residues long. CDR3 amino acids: CASTTGETSGGF. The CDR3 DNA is TGTGCCAGCACCACGGGGGAAACCTCAGGTGGCTTC.

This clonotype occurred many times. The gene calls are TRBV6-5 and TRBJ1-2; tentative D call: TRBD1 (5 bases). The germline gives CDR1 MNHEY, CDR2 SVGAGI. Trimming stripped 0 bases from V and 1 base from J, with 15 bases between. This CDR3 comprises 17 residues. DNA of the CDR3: TGTGCCAGCAGTTACTCAGCCGGGACGGGCATTAACTATGGCTACACCTTC. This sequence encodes CASSYSAGTGINYGYTF.

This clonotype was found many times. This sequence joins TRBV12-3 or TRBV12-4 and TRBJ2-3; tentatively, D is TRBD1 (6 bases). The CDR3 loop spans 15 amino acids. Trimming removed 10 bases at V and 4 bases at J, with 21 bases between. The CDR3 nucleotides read TGTGCCACCCAGTTTACCAGGGGCGTTGCAGATACGCAGTATTTT. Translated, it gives CATQFTRGVADTQYF.

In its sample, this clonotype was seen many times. For the CDR3, the DNA is TGTGCCATCAGGAGCGGAGGGAAGGATGGCTACACCTTC. It encodes CAIRSGGKDGYTF. V gene TRBV10-3 combines with J gene TRBJ1-2; D is unclear. The CDR3 runs to 13 residues. V gave up 6 bases and J gave up 6 bases, with 14 bases separating them. Germline CDR1 is ENHRY and CDR2 is SYGVKD.

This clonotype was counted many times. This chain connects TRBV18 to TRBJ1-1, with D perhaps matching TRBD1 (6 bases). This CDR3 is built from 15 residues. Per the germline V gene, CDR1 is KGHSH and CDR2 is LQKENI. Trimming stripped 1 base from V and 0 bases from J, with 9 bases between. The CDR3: CASSPHGQLNTEAFF. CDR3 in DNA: TGTGCCAGCTCACCACATGGACAGCTGAACACTGAAGCTTTCTTT. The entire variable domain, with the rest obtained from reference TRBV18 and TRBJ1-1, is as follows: NAGVMQNPRHLVRRRGQEARLRCSPMKGHSHVYWYRQLPEEGLKFMVYLQKENIIDESGMPKERFSAEFPKEGPSILRIQQVVRGDSAAYFCASSPHGQLNTEAFFGQGTRLTVV.

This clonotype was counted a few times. The DNA for the CDR3 is TGCGCCAGCAGACGGGGACAGGGGAATGAAAAACTGTTTTTT. Its translation is CASRRGQGNEKLFF. This sequence joins TRBV5-1 and TRBJ1-4; 10 positions match TRBD1. V was clipped by 5 bases and J by 5 bases; unmatched bases: 3. The CDR3 contains 14 residues. In germline, CDR1 is SGHRS, CDR2 YFSETQ.